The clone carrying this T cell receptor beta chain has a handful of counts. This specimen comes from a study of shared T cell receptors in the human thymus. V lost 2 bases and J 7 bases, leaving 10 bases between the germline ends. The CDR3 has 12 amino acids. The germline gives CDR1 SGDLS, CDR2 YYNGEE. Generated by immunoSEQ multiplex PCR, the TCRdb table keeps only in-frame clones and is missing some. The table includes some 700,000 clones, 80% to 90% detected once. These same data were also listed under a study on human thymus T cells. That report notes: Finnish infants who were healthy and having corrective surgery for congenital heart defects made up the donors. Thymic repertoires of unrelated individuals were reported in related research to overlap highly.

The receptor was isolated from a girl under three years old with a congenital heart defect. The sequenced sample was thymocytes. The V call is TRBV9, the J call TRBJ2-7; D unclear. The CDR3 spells CASSVHTGEQYF. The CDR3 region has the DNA TGTGCCAGCAGCGTTCACACGGGTGAGCAGTACTTC.